This T cell receptor beta chain was found in a study of graft-versus-host responses after intestinal transplantation. The sample holds a few counts of this clone. Looked up from germline, CDR1 is SGHAT and CDR2 is FQNNGV. The V and J ends lost 1 base and 4 bases respectively, with 16 bases between them. This CDR3 comprises 17 residues. Sequencing used immunoSEQ multiplex PCR; TCRdb keeps in-frame clones, though not all of them. The table shows about 6,900 clones, with around 24% occurring only once. Investigators plated 200,000 CFSE-labeled responder cells together with 200,000 irradiated stimulator cells labeled with violet dye.

Sample: alloreactive CD8+ T cells from a mixed lymphocyte reaction culture, taken before transplantation. Subset: CFSE-low proliferating T cells sorted from roughly 6-day pre-transplant mixed lymphocyte reaction (GvH or HvG direction). The clonotype comes from a human patient who was an organ donor for intestinal transplantation. The chain carries TRBV11-2 and TRBJ1-4; D uncertain. This chain's CDR3 is CASSLVSVGRDNEKLFF. CDR3 bases: TGTGCCAGCAGCTTAGTCTCGGTAGGGCGGGATAATGAAAAACTGTTTTTT.